These T cell receptor beta chains were read from a single sample in a study of neurological immune-mediated disorders. TCRdb called the 5' RACE reads again in MiXCR, with one record for every CDR3 protein. The sample contains 65,000 to 85,000 distinct CDR3 sequences, 2.5% to 3.5% of which appear only once. Sequenced material: PBMCs. These receptors all stem from a woman aged 45-65 years with multiple sclerosis. CDR3s include the opening cysteine and the closing phenylalanine or tryptophan. The D gene is left open where the match is weak. Only some rows state a clone size, as once, few, many or a class for expanded clones.

v_gene,d_gene,abundance,j_gene,CDR3aa,CDR3nt
TRBV2,.,many,TRBJ2-7,CASSESRSGVPTYEQYF,TGTGCCAGCAGTGAGTCTCGGTCGGGCGTACCGACCTACGAGCAGTACTTC
TRBV5-5,.,few,TRBJ1-1,CASSLEVGVLGEAFF,TGTGCCAGCAGCTTGGAGGTAGGGGTCTTGGGCGAAGCTTTCTTT
TRBV4-2,.,many,TRBJ1-2,CASSLQRGDYGYTF,TGTGCCAGCAGCCTCCAACGGGGAGACTATGGCTACACCTTC
TRBV6-5,.,many,TRBJ2-3,CASSYSRRPGKGGDTQYF,TGTGCCAGCAGTTACTCGAGGAGGCCGGGGAAGGGGGGGGATACGCAGTATTTT
TRBV18,.,few,TRBJ2-3,CASSANTDTQYF,TGTGCCAGCTCAGCAAACACAGATACGCAGTATTTT
TRBV27,.,many,TRBJ2-7,CASSFRYVRERWYEQYF,TGTGCCAGCAGTTTCCGCTACGTCCGGGAGAGGTGGTACGAGCAGTACTTC
TRBV5-6,TRBD2,many,TRBJ2-1,CASSISGTSGYNEQFF,TGTGCCAGCAGCATTTCCGGGACTAGCGGGTACAATGAGCAGTTCTTC
TRBV29-1,.,many,TRBJ2-3,CSACPDSTDTQYF,TGCAGCGCTTGCCCGGACAGCACAGATACGCAGTATTTT
TRBV20-1,TRBD1,many,TRBJ1-5,CSARSPGQTSNQPQHF,TGCAGTGCTAGATCTCCGGGACAGACTAGCAATCAGCCCCAGCATTTT
TRBV20-1,.,many,TRBJ1-2,CSASSGSNYGYTF,TGCAGTGCTAGCTCCGGGTCTAACTATGGCTACACCTTC
TRBV7-8,TRBD1,many,TRBJ2-2,CASSLFGDRVSGELFF,TGTGCCAGCAGCTTATTTGGGGACAGGGTTTCCGGGGAGCTGTTTTTT
TRBV5-1,TRBD1,many,TRBJ1-1,CASSLKTGRILNTEAFF,TGCGCCAGCAGCTTAAAGACAGGGCGGATCTTGAACACTGAAGCTTTCTTT
TRBV5-1,.,many,TRBJ1-2,CASSPGGGIYGYTF,TGCGCCAGCAGCCCTGGGGGCGGGATCTATGGCTACACCTTC
TRBV14,.,many,TRBJ2-3,CASSQELSEDTQYF,TGTGCCAGCAGCCAAGAATTGTCGGAAGATACGCAGTATTTT
TRBV5-6,.,.,TRBJ2-1,CASSSGGMRNEQFF,TGTGCCAGCAGCTCGGGGGGCATGCGGAATGAGCAGTTCTTC
TRBV18,.,many,TRBJ2-3,CASSQGNTDTQYF,TGTGCCAGCTCACAGGGGAACACAGATACGCAGTATTTT
TRBV12-3/TRBV12-4,.,many,TRBJ1-3,CASSYRQANSGNTIYF,TGTGCCAGCAGCTACCGACAGGCGAACTCTGGAAACACCATATATTTT
TRBV28,.,many,TRBJ1-5,CASSLRRLNQPQHF,TGTGCCAGCAGTTTACGCAGGCTTAATCAGCCCCAGCATTTT
TRBV5-1,.,many,TRBJ2-2,CASSLTIGPGELFF,TGCGCCAGCAGCTTGACTATAGGGCCCGGGGAGCTGTTTTTT
TRBV12-3/TRBV12-4,.,many,TRBJ2-5,CASSFLRQETQYF,TGTGCCAGCAGTTTTTTGCGGCAAGAGACCCAGTACTTC
TRBV5-1,.,many,TRBJ2-1,CASSLSQSYNEQFF,TGCGCCAGCAGCTTATCGCAGAGTTACAATGAGCAGTTCTTC
TRBV6-2/TRBV6-3,.,many,TRBJ2-1,CASSYTRVGSVGSYNEQFF,TGTGCCAGCAGTTATACCAGGGTTGGTAGTGTAGGCTCCTACAATGAGCAGTTCTTC
TRBV12-3/TRBV12-4,TRBD2,many,TRBJ2-1,CASKTSGGANEQFF,TGTGCCAGTAAGACTAGCGGGGGGGCCAATGAGCAGTTCTTC
TRBV20-1,.,many,TRBJ2-5,CSARSGLDQETQYF,TGCAGTGCTAGGTCGGGACTGGACCAAGAGACCCAGTACTTC
TRBV25-1,TRBD1,many,TRBJ1-5,CASRQTGDNQPQHF,TGTGCCAGCAGGCAGACAGGGGATAATCAGCCCCAGCATTTT
TRBV5-1,TRBD2,many,TRBJ2-1,CASRLSGSGNEQFF,TGCGCCAGCAGGCTGAGCGGGAGTGGCAATGAGCAGTTCTTC
TRBV28,.,many,TRBJ2-5,CASSLTGTQETQYF,TGTGCCAGCAGTTTAACCGGAACCCAAGAGACCCAGTACTTC
TRBV6-5,.,many,TRBJ2-7,CASSYSTPARPLTYEQYF,TGTGCCAGCAGTTACTCGACCCCCGCCAGGCCCTTAACCTACGAGCAGTACTTC
TRBV27,.,many,TRBJ1-5,CASGQPQHF,TGTGCCAGCGGCCAGCCCCAGCATTTT
TRBV4-2,.,many,TRBJ1-1,CASSQTSQIAFF,TGTGCCAGCAGCCAAACGTCTCAAATCGCTTTCTTT
TRBV20-1,.,many,TRBJ2-5,CSARKAETQYF,TGCAGTGCTAGAAAGGCAGAGACCCAGTACTTC
TRBV20-1,.,many,TRBJ2-7,CSARDKQPTTYEQYF,TGCAGTGCTAGAGATAAACAGCCTACTACCTACGAGCAGTACTTC
TRBV5-1,TRBD1,many,TRBJ1-6,CASSLASGQGQALHF,TGCGCCAGCAGCTTGGCCTCGGGACAGGGTCAAGCCCTCCACTTT
TRBV28,TRBD2,many,TRBJ2-5,CASSPGLADQETQYF,TGTGCCAGCAGTCCGGGACTAGCGGACCAAGAGACCCAGTACTTC
TRBV10-2,TRBD2,medium-sized,TRBJ2-1,CASSFVAGGPSEQFF,TGCGCCAGCAGTTTTGTAGCGGGAGGGCCAAGTGAGCAGTTCTTC
TRBV29-1,TRBD2,many,TRBJ2-7,CSVGLAVHEQYF,TGCAGCGTTGGACTAGCGGTGCACGAGCAGTACTTC
TRBV7-8,TRBD1,many,TRBJ2-2,CASSSAGTENTGELFF,TGTGCCAGCAGCTCCGCCGGGACAGAGAACACCGGGGAGCTGTTTTTT
TRBV19,.,many,TRBJ1-1,CASSGPGSFTEAFF,TGTGCCAGTAGTGGTCCAGGGTCCTTCACTGAAGCTTTCTTT
TRBV7-9,TRBD1,many,TRBJ2-4,CASSIGQGRKNIQYF,TGTGCCAGCAGCATCGGACAGGGAAGGAAAAACATTCAGTACTTC
TRBV5-1,TRBD2,many,TRBJ2-7,CASSSGGLRHEQYF,TGCGCCAGCAGTTCGGGGGGGTTGCGTCACGAGCAGTACTTC
TRBV12-3/TRBV12-4,.,many,TRBJ2-5,CASSWGIQKTQYF,TGTGCCAGCAGTTGGGGGATACAGAAGACCCAGTACTTC
TRBV20-1,.,many,TRBJ1-4,CSARDEGSEKLFF,TGCAGTGCTAGAGATGAGGGCAGCGAAAAACTGTTTTTT
TRBV27,.,many,TRBJ2-3,CASSKTRGTDTQYF,TGTGCCAGCTCCAAAACCAGGGGCACAGATACGCAGTATTTT
TRBV7-9,TRBD1,many,TRBJ2-2,CASRSDRGPPGELFF,TGTGCCAGCAGATCCGACAGGGGTCCCCCCGGGGAGCTGTTTTTT
TRBV18,TRBD1,many,TRBJ2-2,CASSPPRGQGYTGELFF,TGTGCCAGCTCACCACCGAGGGGACAGGGCTACACCGGGGAGCTGTTTTTT
TRBV7-2,TRBD2,many,TRBJ2-4,CASSSHRLAGREAKNIQYF,TGTGCCAGCAGCTCACACCGACTAGCGGGACGCGAAGCCAAAAACATTCAGTACTTC
TRBV5-1,.,many,TRBJ2-7,CASSPAYEQYF,TGCGCCAGCAGCCCCGCCTACGAGCAGTACTTC
TRBV7-9,.,few,TRBJ1-1,CASSLIRGSDREAFF,TGTGCCAGCAGCTTAATAAGGGGATCAGACAGGGAAGCTTTCTTT
TRBV6-5,.,once,TRBJ1-2,CDSGSGVGGYTF,TGTGACAGCGGCAGTGGGGTGGGGGGCTACACCTTC
TRBV6-5,TRBD1,many,TRBJ2-7,CASQGYRGSEQYF,TGTGCCAGCCAAGGATACAGGGGTAGCGAGCAGTACTTC
TRBV29-1,TRBD1,many,TRBJ1-1,CSVEVGGYGTEAFF,TGCAGCGTTGAAGTAGGGGGCTACGGCACTGAAGCTTTCTTT
TRBV9,TRBD1,.,TRBJ1-6,CASSVGQGGNSPLNF,TGTGCCAGCAGCGTAGGACAGGGGGGCAATTCACCCCTCAACTTT
TRBV7-8,TRBD2,many,TRBJ2-1,CASSSGTSGYNEQFF,TGTGCCAGCAGCTCCGGGACTAGCGGTTACAATGAGCAGTTCTTC
TRBV18,TRBD1,few,TRBJ2-6,CASSPSPGTGAGANVLTF,TGTGCCAGCTCACCAAGTCCCGGGACAGGGGCTGGGGCCAACGTCCTGACTTTC
TRBV7-9,.,many,TRBJ2-3,CASTDHRTHF,TGTGCCAGCACCGATCACAGGACTCATTTT